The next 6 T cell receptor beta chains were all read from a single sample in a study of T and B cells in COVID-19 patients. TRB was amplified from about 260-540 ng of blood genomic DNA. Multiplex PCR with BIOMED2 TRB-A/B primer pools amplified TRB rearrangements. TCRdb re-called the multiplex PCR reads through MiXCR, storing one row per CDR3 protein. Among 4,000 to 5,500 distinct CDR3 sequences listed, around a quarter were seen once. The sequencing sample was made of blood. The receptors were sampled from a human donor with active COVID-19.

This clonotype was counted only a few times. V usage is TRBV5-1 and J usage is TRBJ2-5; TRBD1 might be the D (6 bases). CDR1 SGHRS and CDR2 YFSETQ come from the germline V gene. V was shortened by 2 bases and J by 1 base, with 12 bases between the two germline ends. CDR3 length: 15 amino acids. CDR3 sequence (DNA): TGCGCCAGCAGCTTCGCAAGGGGGAGCCAAGAGACCCAGTACTTC. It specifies CASSFARGSQETQYF.

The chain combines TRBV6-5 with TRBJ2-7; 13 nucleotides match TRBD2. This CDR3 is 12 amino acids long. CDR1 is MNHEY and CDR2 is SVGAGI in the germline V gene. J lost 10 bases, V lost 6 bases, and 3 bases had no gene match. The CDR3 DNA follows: TGTGCCAGCAGAGGACTAGCGGGAGAACAGTACTTC. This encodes CASRGLAGEQYF.

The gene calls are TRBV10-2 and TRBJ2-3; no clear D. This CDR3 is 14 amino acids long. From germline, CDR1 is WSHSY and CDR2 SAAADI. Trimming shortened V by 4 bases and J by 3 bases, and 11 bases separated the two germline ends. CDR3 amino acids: CASSGAIGTDTQYF. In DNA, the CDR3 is TGCGCCAGCAGTGGGGCCATAGGGACAGATACGCAGTATTTT.

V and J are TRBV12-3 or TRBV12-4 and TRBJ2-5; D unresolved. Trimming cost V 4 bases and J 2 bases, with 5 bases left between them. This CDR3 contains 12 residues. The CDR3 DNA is TGTGCCAGCAGTTCCCTGCAAGAGACCCAGTACTTC. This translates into CASSSLQETQYF.

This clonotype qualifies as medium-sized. CDR3: CASSRQGTYTGELFF. The CDR3 DNA follows: TGTGCCAGCTCTCGGCAGGGCACGTACACCGGGGAGCTGTTTTTT. The V gene is TRBV18, the J gene TRBJ2-2, with TRBD1 as a possible D gene (5 bases). Germline V lookup: CDR1 KGHSH, CDR2 LQKENI. This CDR3 contains 15 residues. V lost 6 bases and J lost 3, with 14 bases in between.

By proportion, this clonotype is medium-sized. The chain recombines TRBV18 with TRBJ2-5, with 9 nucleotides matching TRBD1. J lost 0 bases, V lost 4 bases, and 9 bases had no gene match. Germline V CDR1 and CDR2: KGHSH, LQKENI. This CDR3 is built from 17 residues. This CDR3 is CASSLGTGFGYQETQYF. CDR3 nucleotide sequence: TGTGCCAGCTCACTGGGGACAGGGTTTGGATACCAAGAGACCCAGTACTTC.